The 21 T cell receptor beta chains below come from one sample, sequenced in a study of T cell responses to AZD1222 COVID-19 vaccine. Repertoires were generated with immunoSEQ multiplex PCR, while TCRdb's copy carries only in-frame clones and drops some. The sample records about 120,000 clones, 80% to 90% being singletons. The input for sequencing was peripheral blood, taken on day 0 of AZD1222 vaccination. These receptors were taken from an adult in good health.

This clone occurred a few times. The V and J genes are TRBV15 and TRBJ1-1, with 11 bases fitting TRBD1. The CDR3 is 16 residues long. Trimming removed 6 bases from V and 4 bases from J; junction bases left unmatched: 10. Germline V lookup: CDR1 LNHNV, CDR2 YYDKDF (reference sequence). This CDR3 is CATRPRDRGIITEAFF. Here the CDR3 DNA reads TGTGCCACCAGACCCAGGGACAGGGGGATCATCACTGAAGCTTTCTTT.

This sequence joins TRBV19 and TRBJ1-2; 7 bases agree with TRBD1. Germline V lookup: CDR1 LNHDA, CDR2 SQIVND (reference sequence). The J segment lost 8 bases and the V segment lost 7 bases, leaving 10 bases of the junction unmatched. This CDR3 is built from 13 residues. CDR3 residues: CASTEQGSGGYTF. The CDR3 region has the DNA TGTGCCAGTACCGAACAGGGGTCAGGCGGCTACACCTTC.

The chain uses TRBV12-3 or TRBV12-4 and TRBJ2-2; D gene ambiguous. V lost 3 bases and J lost 5, with 4 bases in between. This CDR3 has 12 residues. CDR3: CASSLLTGELFF. For the CDR3, the DNA is TGTGCCAGCAGTTTGTTGACCGGGGAGCTGTTTTTT.

This clone was found once. The chain recombines TRBV30 with TRBJ1-2; D is unresolved. The CDR3 is 12 amino acids. Trimming removed 0 bases at V and 0 bases at J, with 2 bases between. The germline CDR1 and CDR2 sequences are GTSNPN and SVGIG (reference sequence). CDR3 bases: TGTGCCTGGAGTGTATCTAACTATGGCTACACCTTC. Residues: CAWSVSNYGYTF. Looking up the rest from reference TRBV30 and TRBJ1-2 gives the full variable domain: SQTIHQWPATLVQPVGSPLSLECTVEGTSNPNLYWYRQAAGRGLQLLFYSVGIGQISSEVPQNLSASRPQDRQFILSSKKLLLSDSGFYLCAWSVSNYGYTFGSGTRLTVV.

The chain links TRBV12-3 or TRBV12-4 to TRBJ1-2; 9 nucleotides match TRBD1. The ends lost 8 bases at V and 4 bases at J; junction bases unmatched: 5. The CDR3 is made up of 13 amino acids. The CDR3, as DNA: TGTGCCAGCGCCCTGGGACAGGGCTATGGCTACACCTTC. Translating it yields CASALGQGYGYTF.

The CDR3 DNA reads TGTGCCAGCAGCCCCACCGGGACTAGCGGGAATGAGCAGTTCTTC. It encodes CASSPTGTSGNEQFF. The chain couples TRBV7-2 to TRBJ2-1; the match to TRBD2 covers 12 bases. This CDR3 has 15 amino acids. CDR1 is SGHTA, CDR2 FQGNSA, per germline. V shed 5 bases, J shed 7 bases, and the junction held 6 bases outside the gene matches.

The chain uses TRBV5-1 and TRBJ1-2; D gene uncertain. This CDR3 spans 13 amino acids. In germline, CDR1 is SGHRS, CDR2 YFSETQ. Between the trimmed V and J ends, which lost 0 bases and 8 bases, there was a span of 11 bases. In DNA form, the CDR3 reads TGCGCCAGCAGCTTGGAGGCAGCTGGGGGCTACACCTTC. Residues: CASSLEAAGGYTF.

The rearrangement uses TRBV4-1 and TRBJ2-1, with TRBD2 matching over 7 bases. The CDR3 is 17 amino acids. The junction had 6 bases not matched to a gene; V was cut back by 1 base and J by 0 bases. Germline CDR1 reads MGHRA; CDR2 reads YSYEKL. The CDR3 DNA reads TGCGCCAGCAGCCAAGGGCTTCTAGCGGACTCCTACAATGAGCAGTTCTTC. Translation gives CASSQGLLADSYNEQFF.

V and J are TRBV6-1 and TRBJ1-6, with D uncertain. Deletions cut 3 bases from V and 6 bases from J, with 15 bases between. The germline gives CDR1 MNHNS, CDR2 SASEGT. The CDR3 has 16 residues. CDR3 loop: CASSDVPLISNSPLHF. Here the CDR3 DNA reads TGTGCCAGCAGTGACGTTCCTCTCATTTCTAATTCACCCCTCCACTTT.

The rearrangement uses TRBV7-2 and TRBJ2-5; possibly TRBD2 for D (6 bases). Trimming took 7 bases from V and 1 from J, leaving 10 bases between them. There are 13 residues in the CDR3. CDR1 is SGHTA and CDR2 is FQGNSA in the germline V gene. CDR3 DNA: TGTGCCAGCACCGGGACTTTCCAAGAGACCCAGTACTTC. This sequence encodes CASTGTFQETQYF.

The chain recombines TRBV5-1 with TRBJ2-5; TRBD1 is a possible D gene (5 bases). The CDR3 consists of 13 residues. Looked up from germline, CDR1 is SGHRS and CDR2 is YFSETQ. V dropped 1 base and J dropped 4 bases, with 8 bases sitting between them. The CDR3 DNA reads TGCGCCAGCAGCTTGCCAAGGGGAGAGACCCAGTACTTC. Translated: CASSLPRGETQYF.

The rearrangement links TRBV7-2 to TRBJ1-3; tentative D call: TRBD1 (6 bases). Germline V gene lookup returns CDR1 SGHTA and CDR2 FQGNSA. Trimming removed 5 bases from V and 1 base from J, with 12 bases in between. The CDR3 is 15 residues long. The CDR3 DNA follows: TGTGCCAGCAGCCTGGGGGCGGGGTCTGGAAACACCATATATTTT. Residues: CASSLGAGSGNTIYF.

This chain uses TRBV3-1 (or the pseudogene TRBV3-2) with TRBJ1-1; 8 bases agree with TRBD1. Germline V CDR1 and CDR2: LGHDT, YNNKEL (reference sequence). The CDR3 covers 15 residues. With V trimmed by 3 bases and J by 7 bases, 10 bases remained unmatched. This chain's CDR3 is CASSHTAQGAGEAFF. The CDR3 DNA reads as TGTGCCAGCAGCCATACCGCCCAGGGGGCAGGTGAAGCTTTCTTT.

V gene TRBV28 combines with J gene TRBJ2-1; no clear D. CDR3 size: 12 residues. V was clipped by 7 bases and J by 12 bases, with 16 bases between them. Per the germline V gene, CDR1 is MDHEN and CDR2 is SYDVKM. CDR3 in amino acids: CASTQGPFWQFF. The CDR3, as DNA: TGTGCCAGCACCCAAGGCCCTTTTTGGCAGTTCTTC.

The chain carries TRBV4-3 and TRBJ2-5, with a possible D match to TRBD1 (5 bases). V was cut by 2 bases and J by 5 bases, with 12 bases left in between. Germline V gene sequence: CDR1 LGHNA, CDR2 YSLEER. This CDR3 comprises 14 residues. CDR3 in DNA: TGCGCCAGCAGCCAATTTAGGGGCGCCGAGACCCAGTACTTC. Translating gives CASSQFRGAETQYF.

The chain joins TRBV10-3 to TRBJ1-5, with TRBD1 matching 11 bases. The CDR3 contains 17 residues. Germline V gene data show CDR1 as ENHRY and CDR2 as SYGVKD. The V segment lost 4 bases and the J segment 1 base; nucleotides outside the gene matches: 6. The CDR3 region is CAISARDRGESNQPQHF. The CDR3 DNA follows: TGTGCCATCAGTGCCCGGGACAGGGGGGAGAGCAATCAGCCCCAGCATTTT.

The rearrangement joins TRBV2 to TRBJ1-1, with a weak D call TRBD1 (5 bases). V shed 4 bases and J shed 0 bases, with 12 bases lying between them. Germline CDR1 reads SNHLY; CDR2 reads FYNNEI. CDR3 length: 15 amino acids. The CDR3 nucleotides are TGTGCCAGCAGTGCATCCGGGACTCTGAACACTGAAGCTTTCTTT. Amino acids: CASSASGTLNTEAFF.

This chain joins TRBV4-1 and TRBJ1-5, with 9 nucleotides matching TRBD1. The CDR3 is 15 residues long. The trim removed 4 bases at V and 5 bases at J, leaving 6 bases unmatched. CDR1 and CDR2 (germline): MGHRA, YSYEKL. This CDR3 is CASSRPTGGDQPQHF. DNA of the CDR3: TGCGCCAGCAGCCGCCCTACAGGGGGCGATCAGCCCCAGCATTTT.

This clone was seen a few times. This chain connects TRBV2 to TRBJ2-1; D possibly corresponds to TRBD2 (5 bases). Trimming pared 7 bases from V and 6 bases from J, leaving 22 bases between. Germline V lookup: CDR1 SNHLY, CDR2 FYNNEI. The CDR3 is made up of 16 amino acids. Here the CDR3 reads CASTPSPIRGFNEQFF. The CDR3 bases are TGTGCCAGCACCCCTTCGCCCATCCGGGGTTTCAATGAGCAGTTCTTC. The whole variable domain, filled in from reference TRBV2 and TRBJ2-1, reads EPEVTQTPSHQVTQMGQEVILRCVPISNHLYFYWYRQILGQKVEFLVSFYNNEISEKSEIFDDQFSVERPDGSNFTLKIRSTKLEDSAMYFCASTPSPIRGFNEQFFGPGTRLTVL.

The gene calls are TRBV3-1 (or the pseudogene TRBV3-2) and TRBJ2-1; 7 nucleotides match TRBD2. After removal of 1 base from V and 2 bases from J, the junction contained 5 bases not matched to a gene. Germline assignment: CDR1 LGHDT and CDR2 YNNKEL (reference sequence). This CDR3 has 16 amino acids. The CDR3 DNA sequence: TGTGCCAGCAGCCAAGGGAGCGGGATGACCTACAATGAGCAGTTCTTC. Protein sequence: CASSQGSGMTYNEQFF.

The chain employs TRBV9 and TRBJ2-3; 7 bases fit TRBD1. V lost 3 bases to trimming and J lost 0 bases; unmatched junction nucleotides: 10. There are 17 residues in the CDR3. CDR1 is SGDLS and CDR2 is YYNGEE in the germline V gene. The CDR3 sequence is CASSAAPRTGSTDTQYF. CDR3 DNA: TGTGCCAGCAGCGCCGCACCCCGGACAGGAAGCACAGATACGCAGTATTTT.